This TCR beta chain was sequenced for a study of cytomegalovirus exposure and HLA in healthy donors. The V and J ends lost 8 bases and 9 bases respectively, with 11 bases between them. Germline V gene data show CDR1 as LNHDA and CDR2 as SQIVND (reference sequence). The CDR3 has 12 residues. The study ran its PCR with 60 Vbeta and 13 Jbeta primers. Data came from immunoSEQ multiplex PCR; TCRdb stores just in-frame clones and leaves some out. This table holds some 99,000 clones, 60% to 75% found once. The sequence came from a female donor in good health and CMV-seronegative. The sequencing sample was made of PBMCs. This chain uses TRBV19 with TRBJ1-6; D gene uncertain. The CDR3 reads CASPAARSPLHF. CDR3 nucleotides: TGTGCCAGTCCTGCGGCTCGTTCACCCCTCCACTTT.